The sequence of this TCR beta chain was determined in a study of early stage breast cancer tumors. On the study more broadly: Of about 17 invasive breast tumors, about a dozen were hormone receptor-positive, HER2-negative. Average read coverage per sample was 9.5 to 10-fold. General study findings and limits: Blood repertoires resembled normal breast more than tumor.

The CDR3 has 16 residues. Germline V CDR1 and CDR2: SGDLS, YYNGEE. With 0 bases clipped from V and 6 bases from J, the junction kept 11 bases outside the gene matches. As concerns this clone: Its antigen is as yet unknown.

Data came from immunoSEQ multiplex PCR; TCRdb stores just in-frame clones and leaves some out. The sample includes 25,000 to 35,000 clones, roughly four fifths of them seen just once. The rearrangement uses TRBV9 and TRBJ2-7; 8 nucleotides align to TRBD1. The TCR comes from a person aged 30 to 40 with breast cancer. The source material was breast tumor tissue. CDR3 DNA sequence: TGTGCCAGCAGCGTAGCTTTAGGGACAGGTCTAGGCGAGCAGTACTTC. Protein: CASSVALGTGLGEQYF.